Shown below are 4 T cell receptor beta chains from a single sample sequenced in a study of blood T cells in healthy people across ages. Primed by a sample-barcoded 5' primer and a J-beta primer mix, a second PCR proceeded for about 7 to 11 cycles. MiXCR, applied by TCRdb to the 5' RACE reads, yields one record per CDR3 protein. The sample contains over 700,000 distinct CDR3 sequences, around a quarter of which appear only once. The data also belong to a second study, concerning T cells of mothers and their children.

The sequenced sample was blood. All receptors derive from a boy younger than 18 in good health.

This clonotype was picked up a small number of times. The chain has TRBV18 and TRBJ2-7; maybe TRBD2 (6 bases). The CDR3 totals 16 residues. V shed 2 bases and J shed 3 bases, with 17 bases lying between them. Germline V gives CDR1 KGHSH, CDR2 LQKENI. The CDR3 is CASSPFNGRGDYEQYF. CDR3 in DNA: TGTGCCAGCTCACCATTCAACGGGAGAGGGGACTACGAGCAGTACTTC.

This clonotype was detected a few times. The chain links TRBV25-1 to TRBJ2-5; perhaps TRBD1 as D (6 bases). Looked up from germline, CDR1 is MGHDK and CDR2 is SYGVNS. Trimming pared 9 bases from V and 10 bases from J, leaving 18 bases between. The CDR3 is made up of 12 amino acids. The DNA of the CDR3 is TGTGCCAGTACAGGGTTTTCCGAAGGCCAGTACTTC. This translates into CASTGFSEGQYF.

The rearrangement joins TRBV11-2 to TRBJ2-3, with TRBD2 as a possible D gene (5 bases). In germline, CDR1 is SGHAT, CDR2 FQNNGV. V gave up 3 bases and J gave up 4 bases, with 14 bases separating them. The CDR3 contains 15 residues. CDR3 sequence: CASSFGPTRADTQYF. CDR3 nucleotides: TGTGCCAGCAGCTTCGGGCCTACGAGGGCAGATACGCAGTATTTT.

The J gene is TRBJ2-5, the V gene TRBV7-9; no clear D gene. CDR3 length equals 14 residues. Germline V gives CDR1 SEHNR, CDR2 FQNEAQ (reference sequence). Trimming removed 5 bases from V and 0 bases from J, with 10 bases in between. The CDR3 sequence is CASSGRTDQETQYF. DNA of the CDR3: TGTGCCAGCAGCGGCCGGACGGACCAAGAGACCCAGTACTTC.